What follows describes a single TCR beta chain. The antigen is undetermined. Method: immunoSEQ multiplex PCR; TCRdb's copy keeps in-frame clones and lacks some. Of about 180,000 clones in the sample, just under 95% are singletons; the top ten hold around 0.97%. The record originates from a study of T cell responses to AZD1222 COVID-19 vaccine. Study outcomes and limitations: Most donors were white British and more were female, and clonal diversity was possibly underestimated. Regions 160-218 and 743-854 dominated among vaccine-associated CD4 TCRs spanning spike.

The CDR3 totals 13 residues. J lost 4 bases, V lost 6 bases, and 2 bases had no gene match. Per the germline V gene, CDR1 is SNHLY and CDR2 is FYNNEI. The sequence was obtained from an adult who received the MenACWY meningococcal vaccine as a control. V is TRBV2 and J is TRBJ1-1, with TRBD1 matching over 10 bases. The input for sequencing was peripheral blood, taken 28 days after the second dose of the MenACWY control vaccine. The CDR3 DNA reads as TGTGCCAGCAGGGGACAGGGGAGCACTGAAGCTTTCTTT. Encoded protein: CASRGQGSTEAFF. Drawing the rest from reference TRBV2 and TRBJ1-1, the complete variable domain is EPEVTQTPSHQVTQMGQEVILRCVPISNHLYFYWYRQILGQKVEFLVSFYNNEISEKSEIFDDQFSVERPDGSNFTLKIRSTKLEDSAMYFCASRGQGSTEAFFGQGTRLTVV.